These 17 T cell receptor beta chains came from one sample sequenced in a study of blood T cell repertoires in COVID-19. Some clones are missing from TCRdb's copy, which holds only in-frame ones; the method was immunoSEQ multiplex PCR. This sample has 250,000 to 350,000 clones; approximately 82% occur once, and the top ten carry about 1.2%. The sequencing input was peripheral blood. Source of these receptors: a woman aged 45-60 years with acute or convalescent COVID-19.

DNA for the CDR3: TGTGCCAGCAGCCTGAACTACTACGAGCAGTACTTC. It specifies CASSLNYYEQYF. The gene calls are TRBV3-1 (or the pseudogene TRBV3-2) and TRBJ2-7; D is unresolved. Trimming cost V 4 bases and J 3 bases, with 7 bases left between them. Germline CDR1 LGHDT, CDR2 YNNKEL (reference sequence). The CDR3 totals 12 residues.

This chain joins TRBV25-1 and TRBJ1-1; a weak D match, TRBD1 (5 bases). The CDR3 runs 15 residues. The germline CDR1 and CDR2 sequences are MGHDK and SYGVNS. With 5 bases removed from V and 6 bases from J, the gap between germline ends came to 19 bases. The CDR3 sequence is CASSRGGWGGPEAFF. The CDR3, as DNA: TGTGCCAGCAGTCGGGGGGGATGGGGAGGCCCTGAAGCTTTCTTT.

The CDR3 here is CASTYYEQYF. CDR3 bases: TGTGCCAGCACTTACTACGAGCAGTACTTC. J is TRBJ2-7 and V is TRBV27; D gene uncertain. The length of the CDR3 is 10 residues. Germline V gene sequence: CDR1 MNHEY, CDR2 SMNVEV (reference sequence). Trimming stripped 7 bases from V and 3 bases from J, with 4 bases between.

The genes are TRBV2 and TRBJ2-5, with D maybe TRBD2 (5 bases). This CDR3 region has 13 residues. The germline gives CDR1 SNHLY, CDR2 FYNNEI. V shed 5 bases and J shed 7 bases, with 14 bases lying between them. The CDR3 region has the DNA TGTGCCAGCAGTCGGACCATAGAGGGGACCCAGTACTTC. Its translation is CASSRTIEGTQYF. Together with reference TRBV2 and TRBJ2-5, the CDR3 gives the full variable domain: EPEVTQTPSHQVTQMGQEVILRCVPISNHLYFYWYRQILGQKVEFLVSFYNNEISEKSEIFDDQFSVERPDGSNFTLKIRSTKLEDSAMYFCASSRTIEGTQYFGPGTRLLVL.

The V call is TRBV13, the J call TRBJ1-2; tentatively, D is TRBD1 (6 bases). The CDR3 length is 14 residues. CDR1 is PRHDT and CDR2 is FYEKMQ in the germline V gene (reference sequence). With 9 bases removed from V and 1 base from J, the gap between germline ends came to 15 bases. The CDR3 DNA follows: TGTGCCAGTTTCCGGGACACTCATAACTATGGCTACACCTTC. Residues: CASFRDTHNYGYTF.

The V gene is TRBV24-1, the J gene TRBJ2-2; possible D gene TRBD1, 6 bases. The V end lost 0 bases, the J end lost 4 bases, and 20 bases lay between the germline ends. This CDR3 has 19 amino acids. Germline CDR1 reads KGHDR; CDR2 reads SFDVKD. For the CDR3, the DNA is TGTGCCACCAGTGATTTGCAGGGGACAAATGTAAAATTCACCGGGGAGCTGTTTTTT. It encodes CATSDLQGTNVKFTGELFF.

The chain recombines TRBV5-1 with TRBJ2-2, with TRBD2 matching over 9 bases. The length of the CDR3 is 16 residues. The germline V gene has CDR1 SGHRS and CDR2 YFSETQ. With V trimmed by 6 bases and J by 0 bases, 6 bases remained unmatched. The CDR3 sequence: CASIGLAGSNTGELFF. The CDR3 bases are TGCGCCAGCATCGGCCTAGCGGGGTCGAACACCGGGGAGCTGTTTTTT. Together with reference TRBV5-1 and TRBJ2-2, the CDR3 gives the full variable domain: KAGVTQTPRYLIKTRGQQVTLSCSPISGHRSVSWYQQTPGQGLQFLFEYFSETQRNKGNFPGRFSGRQFSNSRSEMNVSTLELGDSALYLCASIGLAGSNTGELFFGEGSRLTVL.

The V call is TRBV7-9, the J call TRBJ1-5, with 9 bases lining up with TRBD1. Trimming removed 1 base from V and 6 bases from J; junction bases left unmatched: 4. The CDR3 spans 15 residues. Germline V gene data show CDR1 as SEHNR and CDR2 as FQNEAQ (reference sequence). The CDR3 DNA reads TGTGCCAGCAGCTTAGGATTGACAGGGGGTCAGCCCCAGCATTTT. Translating it yields CASSLGLTGGQPQHF.

The V gene is TRBV5-1, the J gene TRBJ2-7, with 8 bases fitting TRBD2. Germline trimming cut 2 bases from V and 5 bases from J; bases unmatched to any gene: 3. The CDR3 consists of 13 residues. CDR1 is SGHRS and CDR2 is YFSETQ in the germline V gene. The CDR3 loop is CASSFRAGDEQYF. The CDR3 region has the DNA TGCGCCAGCAGCTTCCGAGCGGGAGACGAGCAGTACTTC.

The sample holds one count of this clone. This chain uses TRBV19 with TRBJ1-3; 11 bases match TRBD1. Trimming removed 6 bases from V and 8 bases from J; junction bases left unmatched: 9. This CDR3 is built from 15 residues. Germline values: CDR1 LNHDA, CDR2 SQIVND (reference sequence). The CDR3 reads CASSLGQGESDTIYF. The CDR3 DNA follows: TGTGCCAGTAGCTTGGGACAGGGGGAATCGGACACCATATATTTT. Full variable domain (missing parts from reference TRBV19 and TRBJ1-3): DGGITQSPKYLFRKEGQNVTLSCEQNLNHDAMYWYRQDPGQGLRLIYYSQIVNDFQKGDIAEGYSVSREKKESFPLTVTSAQKNPTAFYLCASSLGQGESDTIYFGEGSWLTVV.

This chain joins TRBV19 and TRBJ2-1, with D perhaps TRBD2 (6 bases). V lost 4 bases, J lost 5 bases, and 9 bases lay in between. The germline V gene has CDR1 LNHDA and CDR2 SQIVND (reference sequence). The CDR3 extends over 13 amino acids. For the CDR3, the DNA is TGTGCCAGTAGTAGGGACTGGAACAATGAGCAGTTCTTC. Translated: CASSRDWNNEQFF.

This clone was seen just once. The chain links TRBV7-2 to TRBJ1-1, with 7 bases matching TRBD1. The CDR3 is made up of 12 amino acids. Germline V CDR1 and CDR2: SGHTA, FQGNSA. J was trimmed by 10 bases and V by 2 bases; bases with no gene match: 4. CDR3 in DNA: TGTGCCAGCAGCTTAAGGGGGCTGGCAGCTTTCTTT. This codes for CASSLRGLAAFF. Full variable domain (remainder filled in from reference TRBV7-2 and TRBJ1-1): GAGVSQSPSNKVTEKGKDVELRCDPISGHTALYWYRQSLGQGLEFLIYFQGNSAPDKSGLPSDRFSAERTGGSVSTLTIQRTQQEDSAVYLCASSLRGLAAFFGQGTRLTVV.

J is TRBJ2-3 and V is TRBV9, with 7 positions matching TRBD2. This CDR3 is 14 amino acids long. CDR1 is SGDLS and CDR2 is YYNGEE in the germline V gene. The V segment lost 3 bases and the J segment 4 bases; nucleotides outside the gene matches: 5. CDR3 bases: TGTGCCAGCAGCGCGATGGGGGGGGCAGATACGCAGTATTTT. Its translation is CASSAMGGADTQYF.

The rearrangement joins TRBV7-2 to TRBJ1-1; no clear D gene. Germline V gene data show CDR1 as SGHTA and CDR2 as FQGNSA. V was cut by 3 bases and J by 12 bases, with 20 bases left in between. CDR3 length equals 14 residues. CDR3 nucleotides: TGTGCCAGCAGCTTGCAAAAAACATCAAGCGTTACTTTCTTT. Residues: CASSLQKTSSVTFF. The entire variable domain, with the rest obtained from reference TRBV7-2 and TRBJ1-1, is as follows: GAGVSQSPSNKVTEKGKDVELRCDPISGHTALYWYRQSLGQGLEFLIYFQGNSAPDKSGLPSDRFSAERTGGSVSTLTIQRTQQEDSAVYLCASSLQKTSSVTFFGQGTRLTVV.

The chain carries TRBV18 and TRBJ2-5; D might be TRBD1 (6 bases). V was pared by 3 bases and J by 4 bases, with 9 bases between. The CDR3 has 13 amino acids. Per the germline V gene, CDR1 is KGHSH and CDR2 is LQKENI. The CDR3 here is CASSPLQGETQYF. CDR3 DNA sequence: TGTGCCAGCTCACCGCTACAGGGAGAGACCCAGTACTTC.

The rearrangement uses TRBV3-1 (or the pseudogene TRBV3-2) and TRBJ2-7; D unclear. The CDR3 contains 13 residues. Germline CDR1 LGHDT, CDR2 YNNKEL (reference sequence). Between the trimmed V and J ends, which lost 1 base and 5 bases, there was a span of 9 bases. The CDR3 region has the DNA TGTGCCAGCAGCCAAGTTGTCGGAGACGAGCAGTACTTC. It encodes CASSQVVGDEQYF.

This chain links TRBV12-3 or TRBV12-4 with TRBJ2-5, with 10 bases identical to TRBD1. The trim removed 6 bases at V and 4 bases at J, leaving 2 bases unmatched. The length of the CDR3 is 13 residues. The CDR3 spells CASRTGGAETQYF. CDR3 coding DNA: TGTGCCAGCAGGACAGGGGGCGCAGAGACCCAGTACTTC.